This T cell receptor beta chain is drawn from a study of OX40 agonist ivuxolimab in advanced cancers. Study-level information: Cancers in dose escalation were hepatocellular, melanoma, renal cell and head and neck.

This CDR3 is 13 amino acids long. Trimming stripped 7 bases from V and 1 base from J, with 11 bases between. Germline CDR1 is SQVTM and CDR2 is ANQGSEA. General observations from the study: In the expanded peripheral T cells, antigen specificity was never determined.

As for this clone: The target antigen is unknown.

The protocol was immunoSEQ multiplex PCR, while the TCRdb copy is restricted to in-frame clones and leaves out a portion. The sample yields 95,000 to 100,000 clones, just under 85% seen once. Source: CD4+ or CD8+ T cells sorted from blood, taken in a trial of the OX40 agonist ivuxolimab. J is TRBJ1-3 and V is TRBV29-1; D uncertain. The TCR originated in an adult with an advanced solid tumor such as melanoma, head and neck, liver or kidney cancer. The CDR3 region has the DNA TGCAGCGCCGGTACCAATTCTGGAAACACCATATATTTT. Amino acid sequence: CSAGTNSGNTIYF. The whole variable domain, filled in from reference TRBV29-1 and TRBJ1-3, reads SAVISQKPSRDICQRGTSLTIQCQVDSQVTMMFWYRQQPGQSLTLIATANQGSEATYESGFVIDKFPISRPNLTFSTLTVSNMSPEDSSIYLCSAGTNSGNTIYFGEGSWLTVV.